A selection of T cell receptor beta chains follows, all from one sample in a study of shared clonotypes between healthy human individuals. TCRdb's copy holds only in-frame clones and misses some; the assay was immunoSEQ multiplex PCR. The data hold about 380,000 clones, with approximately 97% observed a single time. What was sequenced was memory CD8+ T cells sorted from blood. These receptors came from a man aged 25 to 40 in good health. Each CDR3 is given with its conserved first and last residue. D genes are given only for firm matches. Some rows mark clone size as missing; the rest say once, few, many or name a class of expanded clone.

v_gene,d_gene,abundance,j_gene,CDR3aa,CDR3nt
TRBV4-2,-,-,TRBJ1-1,CASSQVTMLGINTEAFF,TGTGCCAGCAGCCAAGTAACGATGTTAGGGATTAATACTGAAGCTTTCTTT
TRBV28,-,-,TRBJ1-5,CASSFLVLGNQPQHF,TGTGCCAGCAGTTTTCTGGTTCTTGGAAATCAGCCCCAGCATTTT
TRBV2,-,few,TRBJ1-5,CASNQPQHF,TGTGCCAGCAATCAGCCCCAGCATTTT
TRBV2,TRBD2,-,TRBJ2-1,CASRTSGRPSYNEQFF,TGTGCCAGCAGGACTAGCGGGAGACCCTCCTACAATGAGCAGTTCTTC
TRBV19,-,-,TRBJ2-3,CASRRDTGRDTQYF,TGTGCCAGTAGGCGGGACACTGGCAGAGATACGCAGTATTTT
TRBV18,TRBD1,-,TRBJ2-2,CASSREQGVTGELFF,TGTGCCAGCTCACGAGAACAGGGGGTCACCGGGGAGCTGTTTTTT
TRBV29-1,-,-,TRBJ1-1,CSVRRGDTEAFF,TGCAGCGTTCGACGGGGGGACACTGAAGCTTTCTTT
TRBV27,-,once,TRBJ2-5,CASRWETQYF,TGTGCCAGCCGCTGGGAGACCCAGTACTTC
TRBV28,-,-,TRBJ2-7,CASSFSPRTVSYEQYF,TGTGCCAGCAGTTTTTCGCCTCGGACAGTCTCCTACGAGCAGTACTTC
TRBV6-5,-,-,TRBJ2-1,CASSYSKDNEQFF,TGTGCCAGCAGTTACTCGAAAGATAATGAGCAGTTCTTC
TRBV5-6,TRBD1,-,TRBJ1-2,CASSLARGLGYTF,TGTGCCAGCAGCTTGGCCAGGGGGCTTGGCTACACCTTC
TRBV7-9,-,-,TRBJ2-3,CASSLVPDTQYF,TGTGCCAGCAGCTTAGTGCCAGATACGCAGTATTTT
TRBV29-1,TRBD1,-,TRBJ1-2,CSVDDRGFYTF,TGCAGCGTTGATGACAGGGGCTTCTACACCTTC
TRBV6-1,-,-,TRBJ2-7,CASSPTAPGNIEQYF,TGTGCCAGCAGTCCGACGGCGCCGGGGAACATCGAGCAGTACTTC
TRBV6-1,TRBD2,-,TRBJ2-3,CASSEAVTSGSTDTQYF,TGTGCCAGCAGTGAAGCTGTGACTAGCGGTAGCACAGATACGCAGTATTTT
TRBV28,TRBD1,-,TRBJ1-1,CASSRQGGTEAFF,TGTGCCAGCAGTCGACAGGGGGGTACTGAAGCTTTCTTT
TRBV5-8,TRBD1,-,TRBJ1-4,CASSRGTAATNEKLFF,TGTGCCAGCAGTCGCGGGACAGCTGCAACTAATGAAAAACTGTTTTTT
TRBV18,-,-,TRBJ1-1,CASSPRGGNTEAFF,TGTGCCAGCTCACCACGGGGAGGGAACACTGAAGCTTTCTTT
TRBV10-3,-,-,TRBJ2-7,CAIGGRDGTSYEQYF,TGTGCCATCGGTGGCCGGGACGGCACCTCCTACGAGCAGTACTTC
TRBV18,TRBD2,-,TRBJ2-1,CASSPRLAGAQNDEQFF,TGTGCCAGCTCACCAAGACTAGCGGGAGCCCAGAACGATGAGCAGTTCTTC
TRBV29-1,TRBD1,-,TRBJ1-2,CSVATSYDRVGYTF,TGCAGCGTTGCCACCTCTTACGACAGGGTTGGCTACACCTTC
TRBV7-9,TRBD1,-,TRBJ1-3,CASSWTGGSGNTIYF,TGTGCCAGCAGCTGGACAGGGGGCTCTGGAAACACCATATATTTT
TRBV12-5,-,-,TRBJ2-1,CASGFQQGEQFF,TGTGCTAGTGGTTTCCAACAGGGCGAGCAGTTCTTC
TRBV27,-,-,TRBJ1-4,CASSLARSATNEKLFF,TGTGCCAGCAGTCTGGCTCGGTCTGCAACTAATGAAAAACTGTTTTTT
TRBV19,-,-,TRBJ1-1,CASSWGWNTEAFF,TGTGCCAGTAGTTGGGGGTGGAACACTGAAGCTTTCTTT
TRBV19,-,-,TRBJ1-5,CASSRTTGNTYQPQHF,TGTGCCAGTAGTAGAACTACAGGGAACACTTATCAGCCCCAGCATTTT
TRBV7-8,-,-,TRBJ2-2,CASSLRGVNTGELFF,TGTGCCAGCAGCTTAAGGGGGGTGAACACCGGGGAGCTGTTTTTT
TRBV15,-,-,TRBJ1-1,CATSRDTANTEAFF,TGTGCCACCAGCAGAGATACAGCGAACACTGAAGCTTTCTTT
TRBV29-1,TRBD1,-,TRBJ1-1,CSVDRSNTEAFF,TGCAGCGTGGACAGGTCGAACACTGAAGCTTTCTTT
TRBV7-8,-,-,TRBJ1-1,CASSLGGANTEAFF,TGTGCCAGCAGCTTAGGGGGCGCCAACACTGAAGCTTTCTTT
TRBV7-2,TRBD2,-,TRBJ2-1,CASSLAGTSGSFEQFF,TGTGCCAGCAGCTTAGCGGGGACTAGCGGGAGTTTTGAGCAGTTCTTC
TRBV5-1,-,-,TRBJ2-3,CASGPGASTDTQYF,TGCGCCAGCGGACCTGGGGCTAGCACAGATACGCAGTATTTT
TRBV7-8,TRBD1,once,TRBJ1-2,CASRDPIQGAPGYTF,TGTGCCAGCAGGGATCCTATACAGGGGGCGCCTGGCTACACCTTC
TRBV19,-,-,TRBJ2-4,CASSIQALAKNIQYF,TGTGCCAGTAGTATCCAGGCCTTAGCCAAAAACATTCAGTACTTC
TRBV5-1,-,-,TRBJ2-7,CASRDYYEQYF,TGCGCCAGCAGGGACTACTACGAGCAGTACTTC
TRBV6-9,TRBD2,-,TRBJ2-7,CASSYASGAYEQYF,TGTGCCAGCAGTTACGCTAGCGGTGCCTACGAGCAGTACTTC
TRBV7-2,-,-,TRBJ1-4,CASSFQAGAAIEKLFF,TGTGCCAGCAGCTTTCAGGCTGGGGCAGCTATCGAAAAACTGTTTTTT
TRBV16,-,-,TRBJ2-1,CASSPSNEQFF,TGTGCCAGCAGCCCAAGCAATGAGCAGTTCTTC
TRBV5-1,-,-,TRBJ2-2,CASSLEGGTGELFF,TGCGCCAGCAGCTTGGAAGGGGGCACCGGGGAGCTGTTTTTT
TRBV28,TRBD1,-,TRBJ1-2,CASSLETGEGYTF,TGTGCCAGCAGTTTGGAGACAGGGGAGGGCTACACCTTC
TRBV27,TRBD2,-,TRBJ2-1,CASSPTSGGSYNEQFF,TGTGCCAGCAGTCCGACTAGCGGGGGATCCTACAATGAGCAGTTCTTC
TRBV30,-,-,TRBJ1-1,CTGMNTEAFF,TGTACAGGCATGAACACTGAAGCTTTCTTT
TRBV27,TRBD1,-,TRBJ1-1,CASSFGTGRTEAFF,TGTGCCAGCAGTTTCGGGACAGGGAGGACTGAAGCTTTCTTT
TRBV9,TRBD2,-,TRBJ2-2,CASSVGLAGPSAGELFF,TGTGCCAGCAGCGTAGGGCTAGCGGGCCCCTCCGCCGGGGAGCTGTTTTTT
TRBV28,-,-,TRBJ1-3,CASSFMAAGGNTIYF,TGTGCCAGCAGTTTTATGGCGGCAGGGGGAAACACCATATATTTT